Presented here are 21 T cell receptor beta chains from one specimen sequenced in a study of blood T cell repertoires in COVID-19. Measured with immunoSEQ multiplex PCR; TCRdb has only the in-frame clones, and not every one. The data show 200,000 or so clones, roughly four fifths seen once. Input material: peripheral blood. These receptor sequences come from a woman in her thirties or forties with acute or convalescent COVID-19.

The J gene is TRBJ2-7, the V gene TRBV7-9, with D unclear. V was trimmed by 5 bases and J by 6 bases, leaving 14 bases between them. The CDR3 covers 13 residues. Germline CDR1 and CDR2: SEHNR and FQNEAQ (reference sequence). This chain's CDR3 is CASSRSQVGEQYF. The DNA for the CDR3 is TGTGCCAGCAGCCGCTCGCAGGTTGGCGAGCAGTACTTC.

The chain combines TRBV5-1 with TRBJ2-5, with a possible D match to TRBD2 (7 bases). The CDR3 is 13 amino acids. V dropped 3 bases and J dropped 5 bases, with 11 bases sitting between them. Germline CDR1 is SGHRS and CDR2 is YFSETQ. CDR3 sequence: CASSWGGKETQYF. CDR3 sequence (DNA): TGCGCCAGCAGCTGGGGGGGCAAGGAGACCCAGTACTTC.

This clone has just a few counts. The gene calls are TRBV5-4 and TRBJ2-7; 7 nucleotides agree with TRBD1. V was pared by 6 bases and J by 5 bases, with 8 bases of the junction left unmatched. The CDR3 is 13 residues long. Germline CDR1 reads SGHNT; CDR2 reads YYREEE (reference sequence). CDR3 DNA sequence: TGTGCCAGCACCCGACAGGGTTCCGACGAGCAGTACTTC. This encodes CASTRQGSDEQYF.

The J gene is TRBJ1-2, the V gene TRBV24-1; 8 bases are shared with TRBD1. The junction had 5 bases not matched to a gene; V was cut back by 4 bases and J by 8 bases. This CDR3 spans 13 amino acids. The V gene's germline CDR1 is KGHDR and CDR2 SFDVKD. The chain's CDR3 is CATSDRGQGGYTF. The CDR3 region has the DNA TGTGCCACCAGTGACCGTGGACAGGGCGGCTACACCTTC.

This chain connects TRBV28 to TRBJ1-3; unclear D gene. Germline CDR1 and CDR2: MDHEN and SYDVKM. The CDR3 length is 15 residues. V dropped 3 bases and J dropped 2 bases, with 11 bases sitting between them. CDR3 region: CASSFQTNPGNTIYF. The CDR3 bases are TGTGCCAGCAGTTTCCAGACAAATCCTGGAAACACCATATATTTT.

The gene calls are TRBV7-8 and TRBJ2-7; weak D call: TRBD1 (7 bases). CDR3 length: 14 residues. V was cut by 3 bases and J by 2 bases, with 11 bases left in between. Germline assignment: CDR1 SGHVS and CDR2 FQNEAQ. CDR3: CASSLGGQTYEQYF. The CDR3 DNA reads TGTGCCAGCAGCTTGGGGGGACAGACCTACGAGCAGTACTTC.

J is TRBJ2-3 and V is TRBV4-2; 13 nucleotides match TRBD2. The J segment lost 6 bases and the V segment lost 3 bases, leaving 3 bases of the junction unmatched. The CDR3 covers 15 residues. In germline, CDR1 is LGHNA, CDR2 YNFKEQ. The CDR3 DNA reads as TGTGCCAGCAGCCAGGCACTAGCGGGGGGGGATACGCAGTATTTT. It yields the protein CASSQALAGGDTQYF.

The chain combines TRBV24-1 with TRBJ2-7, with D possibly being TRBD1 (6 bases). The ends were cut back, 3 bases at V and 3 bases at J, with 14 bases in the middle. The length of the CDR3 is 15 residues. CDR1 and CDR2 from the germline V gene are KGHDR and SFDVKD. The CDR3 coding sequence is TGTGCCACCAGTGATCCGGCCGGGGACAACTACGAGCAGTACTTC. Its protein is CATSDPAGDNYEQYF.

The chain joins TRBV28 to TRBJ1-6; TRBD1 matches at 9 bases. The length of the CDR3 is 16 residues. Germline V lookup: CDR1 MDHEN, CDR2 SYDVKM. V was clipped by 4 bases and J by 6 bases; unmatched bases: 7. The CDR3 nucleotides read TGTGCCAGCAGTTCCGAGGGACAGGGAGGTAATTCACCCCTCCACTTT. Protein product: CASSSEGQGGNSPLHF.

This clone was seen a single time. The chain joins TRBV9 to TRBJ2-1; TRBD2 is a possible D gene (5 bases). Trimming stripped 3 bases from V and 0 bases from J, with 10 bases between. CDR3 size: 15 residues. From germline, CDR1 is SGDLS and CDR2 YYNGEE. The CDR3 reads CASSGRGSSYNEQFF. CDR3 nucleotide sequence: TGTGCCAGCAGCGGACGGGGTAGCTCCTACAATGAGCAGTTCTTC.

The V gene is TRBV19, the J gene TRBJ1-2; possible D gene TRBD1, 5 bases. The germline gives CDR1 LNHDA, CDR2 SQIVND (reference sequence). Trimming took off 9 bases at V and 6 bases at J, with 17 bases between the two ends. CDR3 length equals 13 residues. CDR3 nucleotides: TGTGCCAGCAAAACCCCAGGGTTAGATGGCTACACCTTC. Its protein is CASKTPGLDGYTF.

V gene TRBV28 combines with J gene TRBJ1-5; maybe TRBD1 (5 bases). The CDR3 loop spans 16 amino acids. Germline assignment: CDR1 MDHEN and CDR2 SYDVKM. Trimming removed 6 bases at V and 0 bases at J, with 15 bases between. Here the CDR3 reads CASRAGHSYSNQPQHF. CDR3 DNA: TGTGCCAGCAGAGCCGGACACTCATATAGCAATCAGCCCCAGCATTTT.

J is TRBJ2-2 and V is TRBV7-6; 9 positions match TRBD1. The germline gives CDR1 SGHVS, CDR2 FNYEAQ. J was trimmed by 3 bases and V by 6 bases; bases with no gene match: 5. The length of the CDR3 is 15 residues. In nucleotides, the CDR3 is TGTGCCAGCAGTCAGACAGGGGGGCACACCGGGGAGCTGTTTTTT. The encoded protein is CASSQTGGHTGELFF.

CDR3 coding DNA: TGTGCCAGCATCTCGGGACTAGTTACCCCCGGGGAGCTGTTTTTT. This gives the protein CASISGLVTPGELFF. V and J are TRBV7-9 and TRBJ2-2, with 8 positions matching TRBD2. Germline V gene lookup returns CDR1 SEHNR and CDR2 FQNEAQ (reference sequence). The CDR3 length is 15 residues. Unmatched junction bases numbered 10, after V lost 7 bases and J lost 6 bases.

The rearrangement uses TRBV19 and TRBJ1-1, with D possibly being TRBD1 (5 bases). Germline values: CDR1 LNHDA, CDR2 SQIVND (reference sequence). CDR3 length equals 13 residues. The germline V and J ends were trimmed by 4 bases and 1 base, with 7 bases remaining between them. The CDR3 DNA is TGTGCCAGTAGTACCGGGGGGAACACTGAAGCTTTCTTT. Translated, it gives CASSTGGNTEAFF.

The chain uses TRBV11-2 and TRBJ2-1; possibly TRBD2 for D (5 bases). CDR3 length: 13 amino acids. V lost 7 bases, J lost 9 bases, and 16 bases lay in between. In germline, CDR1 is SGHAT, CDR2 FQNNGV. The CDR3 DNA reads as TGTGCCAGCAATCGCCTCCAGCGGCGTGAGCAGTTCTTC. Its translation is CASNRLQRREQFF.

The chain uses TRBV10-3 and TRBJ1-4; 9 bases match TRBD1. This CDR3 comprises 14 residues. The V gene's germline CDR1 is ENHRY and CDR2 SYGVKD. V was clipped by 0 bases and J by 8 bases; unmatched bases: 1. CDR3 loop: CAISESTGGEKLFF. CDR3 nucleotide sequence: TGTGCCATCAGTGAGTCGACAGGGGGAGAAAAACTGTTTTTT.

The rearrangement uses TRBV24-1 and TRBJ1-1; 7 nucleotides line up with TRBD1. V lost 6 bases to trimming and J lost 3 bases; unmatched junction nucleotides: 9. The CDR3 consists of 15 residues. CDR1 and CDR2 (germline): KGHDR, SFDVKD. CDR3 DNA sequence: TGTGCCACCAGTTCGACCAGGGGGTTTGACACTGAAGCTTTCTTT. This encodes CATSSTRGFDTEAFF.

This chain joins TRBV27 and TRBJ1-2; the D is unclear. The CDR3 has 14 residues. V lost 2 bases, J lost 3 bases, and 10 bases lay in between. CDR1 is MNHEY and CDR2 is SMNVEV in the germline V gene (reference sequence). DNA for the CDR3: TGTGCCAGCAGTTTAACAAACCCCTACTATGGCTACACCTTC. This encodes CASSLTNPYYGYTF.

The CDR3 DNA reads as TGTGCCAGCAGCGAGGACAGACTCGAAAAACTGTTTTTT. Translating it yields CASSEDRLEKLFF. The rearrangement links TRBV7-9 to TRBJ1-4; perhaps TRBD1 as D (6 bases). V shed 5 bases and J shed 8 bases, with 12 bases lying between them. This CDR3 has 13 amino acids. CDR1 SEHNR and CDR2 FQNEAQ come from the germline V gene (reference sequence).

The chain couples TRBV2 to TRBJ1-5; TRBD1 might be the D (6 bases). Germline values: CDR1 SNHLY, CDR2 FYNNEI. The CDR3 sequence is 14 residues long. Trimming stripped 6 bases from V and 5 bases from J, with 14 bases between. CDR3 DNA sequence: TGTGCCAGCAGCGCAAACGCAGGGGATCAGCCCCAGCATTTT. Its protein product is CASSANAGDQPQHF.